A single count supports the clone carrying this T cell receptor beta chain. This CDR3 is also generated by other DNA sequences in the sample. The data were obtained in a study of blood T cell repertoires in COVID-19. About the research overall: Nucleic acid was either cDNA or gDNA, and it came from T cells, B-cell-depleted T cells, or PBMCs.

As handled by the study authors: Using reference gene primer amplification, nucleated cell counts were estimated. Sequencing was performed with immunoSEQ multiplex PCR; in TCRdb, only in-frame clones are kept and a portion is missing. That table furnishes V, J and clone size, whereas the DNA furnished D and trimming. The sample lists roughly 190,000 clones, 65% to 80% seen once, with less than 20% in the top ten. Across 24 US areas, participants ranged in age from about 18 to 100 years. Cohort allocation depended upon clinical history that participants reported. The CDR3 totals 13 residues. The V gene's germline CDR1 is MNHEY and CDR2 SVGAGI. V lost 0 bases to trimming and J lost 4 bases, with 7 bases between them.

This clonotype originated in a woman in her forties or fifties with acute COVID-19. The chain has TRBV6-5 and TRBJ2-7; D may be TRBD2 (6 bases). The material sequenced was PBMCs or T cells enriched from blood (not recorded which). The CDR3 is CASSYSRGYEQYV. Here the CDR3 DNA reads TGTGCCAGCAGTTACTCCCGGGGGTACGAGCAGTACGTC.